The rows below give T cell receptor beta chains drawn from one sample of a study of shared clonotypes between healthy human individuals. Libraries were prepared by immunoSEQ multiplex PCR; TCRdb keeps only in-frame clonotypes and omits some of them. This repertoire shows 550,000 to 600,000 clones, 95% to 98% found once; its top ten account for approximately 0.3%. Sample: naive CD8+ T cells sorted from blood. These receptors were collected from a man in his thirties or forties in good health. The CDR3 runs from the conserved cysteine through the conserved F or W. The D gene is left open where the match is weak.

TRBJ1-1 | 12 | TRBV5-5 | - | TGTGCCAGCAGTCTCCAGAACACTGAAGCTTTCTTT | CASSLQNTEAFF
TRBJ2-1 | 17 | TRBV6-1 | TRBD2 | TGTGCCAGCAGTGAATTGACTAGCGGGAGTTGGGGTCGAGAGCAGTTCTTC | CASSELTSGSWGREQFF
TRBJ2-7 | 17 | TRBV27 | TRBD2 | TGTGCCAGCAGATCCACTTCCGGGACTAGCGGGAGTTGGGAGCAGTACTTC | CASRSTSGTSGSWEQYF
TRBJ1-5 | 16 | TRBV7-2 | TRBD1 | TGTGCCAGCAGCGTCTGGAGACAGGGGGGCAATCAGCCCCAGCATTTT | CASSVWRQGGNQPQHF
TRBJ1-1 | 12 | TRBV28 | - | TGTGCCAGCAGTCTAGGGAACACTGAAGCTTTCTTT | CASSLGNTEAFF
TRBJ2-1 | 16 | TRBV7-2 | TRBD1 | TGTGCCAGCAGCTTAGCGGAGGACAGGCCCCAGAATGAGCAGTTCTTC | CASSLAEDRPQNEQFF
TRBJ2-7 | 15 | TRBV1 | - | TGCACCAGCAGCCAATCTGAGCGGGAGGGTTACGAGCAGTACTTC | CTSSQSEREGYEQYF
TRBJ2-7 | 15 | TRBV6-5 | - | TGTGCCAGCAGTTATGAAGGGGACTCTAACTACGAGCAGTACTTC | CASSYEGDSNYEQYF
TRBJ2-1 | 16 | TRBV2 | - | TGTGCCAGCAGTGACCCTAGCGAAATCTCCTACAATGAGCAGTTCTTC | CASSDPSEISYNEQFF
TRBJ2-3 | 17 | TRBV11-2 | TRBD1 | TGTGCCAGCAGCACGCGCCCCGGGACAGGGCCCACAGATACGCAGTATTTT | CASSTRPGTGPTDTQYF
TRBJ1-5 | 14 | TRBV7-9 | TRBD1 | TGTGCCAGCAGCTTGACAGGGGGTATTCAGCCCCAGCATTTT | CASSLTGGIQPQHF